A single sample gave rise to the 13 T cell receptor beta chains below, sequenced in a study of blood T cell repertoires in COVID-19. The table came from immunoSEQ multiplex PCR; TCRdb's copy has only in-frame clones and leaves some out. The repertoire consists of some 300,000 clones, with around 87% occurring once and the leading ten covering about 1.2%. The sample taken for sequencing was peripheral blood. Receptors originate from a man between 65 and 85 years old with acute or convalescent COVID-19.

The chain recombines TRBV5-1 with TRBJ1-3; no firm D call. CDR1 and CDR2 from the germline V gene are SGHRS and YFSETQ. With 4 bases removed from V and 0 bases from J, the gap between germline ends came to 14 bases. The CDR3 is 16 residues long. The CDR3 sequence: CASSPDGGYSGNTIYF. CDR3 sequence (DNA): TGCGCCAGCAGCCCGGACGGAGGATACTCTGGAAACACCATATATTTT. The whole variable domain, filled in from reference TRBV5-1 and TRBJ1-3, reads KAGVTQTPRYLIKTRGQQVTLSCSPISGHRSVSWYQQTPGQGLQFLFEYFSETQRNKGNFPGRFSGRQFSNSRSEMNVSTLELGDSALYLCASSPDGGYSGNTIYFGEGSWLTVV.

The rearrangement uses TRBV3-1 (or the pseudogene TRBV3-2) and TRBJ1-1; 8 nucleotides align to TRBD1. The germline gives CDR1 LGHDT, CDR2 YNNKEL (reference sequence). This CDR3 contains 15 residues. The V and J ends lost 0 bases and 5 bases, in that order; junction bases with no gene match: 5. CDR3 protein: CASSQEGTGETEAFF. Here the CDR3 DNA reads TGTGCCAGCAGCCAAGAAGGGACAGGTGAGACTGAAGCTTTCTTT.

V usage is TRBV9 and J usage is TRBJ1-2; weak D call: TRBD1 (5 bases). Germline CDR1 reads SGDLS; CDR2 reads YYNGEE. CDR3 length: 14 amino acids. Trimming stripped 3 bases from V and 3 bases from J, with 12 bases between. CDR3 protein: CASSDATGDYGYTF. The DNA for the CDR3 is TGTGCCAGCAGCGACGCAACGGGGGACTATGGCTACACCTTC.

V and J are TRBV5-1 and TRBJ2-1; TRBD2 aligns across 8 bases. The CDR3 totals 14 residues. V shed 5 bases and J 5 bases; nucleotides not matched to a gene: 6. Germline V gives CDR1 SGHRS, CDR2 YFSETQ. The CDR3 nucleotides are TGCGCCAGCAGTGGAACTAGCGGTCACAATGAGCAGTTCTTC. Translating gives CASSGTSGHNEQFF.

The CDR3: CASSEERGGQPQHF. As DNA, the CDR3 is TGTGCCAGCAGTGAAGAGAGGGGGGGGCAGCCCCAGCATTTT. The V and J genes are TRBV6-1 and TRBJ1-5, with D possibly being TRBD1 (6 bases). Germline loops: CDR1 MNHNS, CDR2 SASEGT. V lost 1 base, J lost 7 bases, and 11 bases lay in between. This CDR3 contains 14 residues.

The V gene is TRBV27, the J gene TRBJ1-1; 7 positions agree with TRBD1. The V segment lost 4 bases and the J segment 2 bases; nucleotides outside the gene matches: 7. The germline V gene encodes CDR1 MNHEY and CDR2 SMNVEV (reference sequence). This CDR3 is built from 15 residues. The CDR3 here is CASSSARQGNTEAFF. The DNA of the CDR3 is TGTGCCAGCAGTTCCGCGCGACAGGGCAACACTGAAGCTTTCTTT.

The sample holds one count of this clone. The chain carries TRBV30 and TRBJ1-1, with 8 bases lining up with TRBD1. Trimming at V came to 1 base and at J to 5 bases, leaving 0 bases not matched to a gene. This CDR3 spans 12 amino acids. Germline V lookup: CDR1 GTSNPN, CDR2 SVGIG (reference sequence). The CDR3 region is CAWSGTGTEAFF. The CDR3 DNA reads as TGTGCCTGGAGTGGGACAGGGACTGAAGCTTTCTTT.

This chain links TRBV6-1 with TRBJ1-2; the D gene is possibly TRBD1 (6 bases). The length of the CDR3 is 16 residues. The V end lost 0 bases, the J end lost 2 bases, and 13 bases lay between the germline ends. CDR1 MNHNS and CDR2 SASEGT come from the germline V gene. In DNA form, the CDR3 reads TGTGCCAGCAGTGAAGCGCTACAGGGCTCCAACTATGGCTACACCTTC. This codes for CASSEALQGSNYGYTF.

The V and J genes are TRBV18 and TRBJ2-5; D is perhaps TRBD2 (5 bases). This CDR3 is built from 15 residues. Trimming took off 0 bases at V and 5 bases at J, with 13 bases between the two ends. Germline V lookup: CDR1 KGHSH, CDR2 LQKENI. Here the CDR3 DNA reads TGTGCCAGCTCACCACCGCTTGGACTTGAGGAGACCCAGTACTTC. Translated, it gives CASSPPLGLEETQYF.

The chain carries TRBV18 and TRBJ1-1; 7 bases map to TRBD1. CDR1 is KGHSH and CDR2 is LQKENI in the germline V gene. Trimming cost V 3 bases and J 2 bases; bases outside gene matches: 6. The CDR3 runs to 15 residues. CDR3 sequence reads: CASSPKGAFNTEAFF. In DNA form, the CDR3 reads TGTGCCAGCTCACCTAAGGGGGCTTTCAACACTGAAGCTTTCTTT.

The J gene is TRBJ1-4, the V gene TRBV30, with 9 positions matching TRBD1. Per germline, CDR1 GTSNPN and CDR2 SVGIG (reference sequence). The CDR3 has 15 amino acids. Unmatched junction bases numbered 12, after V lost 2 bases and J lost 11 bases. The CDR3 coding sequence is TGTGCCTGGAGTCCCACAGGGGGCGCCTGGGACAAACTGTTTTTT. It translates to CAWSPTGGAWDKLFF.

V and J are TRBV7-2 and TRBJ1-5; D perhaps matches TRBD1 (6 bases). Germline V CDR1 and CDR2: SGHTA, FQGNSA. The CDR3 sequence is 14 residues long. The germline V and J ends were trimmed by 4 bases and 4 bases, with 11 bases remaining between them. The CDR3 here is CASSSQGNNQPQHF. For the CDR3, the DNA is TGTGCCAGCAGCTCCCAGGGGAATAATCAGCCCCAGCATTTT.

CDR3 protein: CASTQIGLAGGFEQYF. CDR3 nucleotide sequence: TGCGCCAGCACCCAGATCGGACTAGCGGGAGGTTTCGAGCAGTACTTC. V is TRBV5-1 and J is TRBJ2-7; 14 bases agree with TRBD2. V lost 6 bases, J lost 6 bases, and 11 bases stayed unmatched. The germline V gene has CDR1 SGHRS and CDR2 YFSETQ. The CDR3 has 16 residues.